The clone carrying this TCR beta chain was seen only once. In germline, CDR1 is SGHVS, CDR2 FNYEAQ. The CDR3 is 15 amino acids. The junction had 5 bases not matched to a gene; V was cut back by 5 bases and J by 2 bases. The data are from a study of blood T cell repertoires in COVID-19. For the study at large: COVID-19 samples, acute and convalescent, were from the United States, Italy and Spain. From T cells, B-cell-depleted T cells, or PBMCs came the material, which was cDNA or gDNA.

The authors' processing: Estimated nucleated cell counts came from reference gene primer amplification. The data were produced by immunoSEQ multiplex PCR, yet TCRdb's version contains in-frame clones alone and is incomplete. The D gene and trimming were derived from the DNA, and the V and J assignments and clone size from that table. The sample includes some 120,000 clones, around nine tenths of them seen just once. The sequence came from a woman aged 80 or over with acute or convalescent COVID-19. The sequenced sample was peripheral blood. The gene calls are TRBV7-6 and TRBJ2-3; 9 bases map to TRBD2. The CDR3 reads CASSLTSGYTDTQYF. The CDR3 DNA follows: TGTGCCAGCAGCCTGACTAGCGGATACACAGATACGCAGTATTTT.